This TCR beta chain was sequenced for a study of Ad26.COV2.S vaccination and SARS-CoV-2 variants. Study context: Donor participated within the Ad26.COV2.S arm of the COV1001 trial.

This clone appeared once. Its target is not known. The treatment here: around 19 received Ad26.COV2.S at low or high dose, single or two shots; several received placebo; per-sample allocation not given. It was on day 63 after the first vaccine or placebo injection that samples were taken. Clones were read by immunoSEQ multiplex PCR, and TCRdb kept only the in-frame ones, dropping some. The table has under 600,000 clones, roughly 87% seen once. Study-wide results and caveats: Recipients of either vaccine or placebo displayed similar breadth of non-spike TCRs.

The clonotype originates from a person aged 18-65 years who received the Ad26.COV2.S COVID-19 vaccine or a placebo. This specimen was peripheral blood, taken in a trial of Ad26.COV2.S vaccine versus placebo.

The CDR3 bases are TGTGCCAGCAGCAGAGGACTAGCGGGAGGGGATGAGCAGTTCTTC. Amino acids: CASSRGLAGGDEQFF. This chain uses TRBV21-1 with TRBJ2-1; no DNA check was done on the table's D call, TRBD2. TRBV21-1 is annotated as a pseudogene. This CDR3 is 15 amino acids long.